These 5 T cell receptor beta chains were sequenced from one sample in a study of blood T cells in healthy people across ages. Primed by a sample-barcoded 5' primer and a J-beta primer mix, a second PCR proceeded for roughly 6 to 12 cycles. TCRdb analysed the 5' RACE reads with MiXCR anew, one entry per CDR3 protein. The table shows approximately 810,000 distinct CDR3 sequences, with less than 35% occurring only once. Sample: blood. These receptors originate from a woman older than 75 in good health.

There are a few counts of this clonotype. The rearrangement joins TRBV7-2 to TRBJ2-2, with D perhaps matching TRBD2 (5 bases). Germline CDR1 and CDR2: SGHTA and FQGNSA. The CDR3 extends over 15 amino acids. V lost 1 base, J lost 2 bases, and 8 bases lay in between. The CDR3 nucleotides read TGTGCCAGCAGCTTAGGGACTTTCAACACCGGGGAGCTGTTTTTT. Translation gives CASSLGTFNTGELFF. The full variable domain, rest sourced from reference TRBV7-2 and TRBJ2-2, is GAGVSQSPSNKVTEKGKDVELRCDPISGHTALYWYRQSLGQGLEFLIYFQGNSAPDKSGLPSDRFSAERTGGSVSTLTIQRTQQEDSAVYLCASSLGTFNTGELFFGEGSRLTVL.

This clonotype was counted many times. The chain carries TRBV6-6 and TRBJ2-6; D ambiguous. CDR3 length equals 16 residues. Per germline, CDR1 MNHNY and CDR2 SVGAGI (reference sequence). With 7 bases removed from V and 0 bases from J, the gap between germline ends came to 13 bases. The CDR3 DNA sequence: TGTGCCAGCAAAGGTCTGGTTATCTCTGGGGCCAACGTCCTGACTTTC. Amino acid sequence: CASKGLVISGANVLTF.

This clonotype was counted only a few times. A much larger clone sits a single nucleotide away, making a read error possible. The chain combines TRBV29-1 with TRBJ1-2, with 8 bases that match TRBD1. J lost 13 bases, V lost 6 bases, and 10 bases had no gene match. The CDR3 is 11 amino acids. Germline lookup yields CDR1 SQVTM and CDR2 ANQGSEA. The CDR3 region has the DNA TGCAGCGTGGTGCGACAGGGGAACTGCACCTTC. Translated, it gives CSVVRQGNCTF.

As regards this clonotype: It may be a read error: a sequence one base away is much more abundant. The chain combines TRBV30 with TRBJ2-1, with D possibly TRBD2 on 7 matching bases. CDR1 and CDR2 (germline): GTSNPN, SVGIG (reference sequence). This CDR3 has 16 residues. The CDR3 reads CARSPLGAGANSEQFF. The DNA of the CDR3 is TGTGCCCGGAGTCCCCTCGGGGCGGGGGCCAATTCGGAGCAGTTCTTC.

This clonotype was seen a handful of times. V is TRBV6-6 and J is TRBJ2-2; TRBD1 matches at 12 bases. There are 16 residues in the CDR3. The V gene end was trimmed by 5 bases and the J gene end by 5 bases; junction bases not matched to a gene: 6. In germline, CDR1 is MNHNY, CDR2 SVGAGI (reference sequence). The CDR3 DNA is TGTGCCAGCAGTACCCGGGGACAGGGGGCAACCGGGGAGCTGTTTTTT. As protein: CASSTRGQGATGELFF.